The 25 T cell receptor beta chains below were found in one sample sequenced in a study of vaccination and CD4 T cells after COVID-19. Antigen specificity for these receptors is unknown. Treatment given: approximately 10-day PBMC culture with coronavirus spike peptide pools or control peptides (ViraFEST assay). Sequencing of the DNA from cultured CD4+ T cells was carried out with the Oncomine TCR Beta short-read assay. TCRdb re-called the PCR reads with MiXCR, one entry per CDR3 protein. Here the sample spans under 20,000 distinct CDR3 sequences, over 60% being singletons. Material for sequencing was CD4+ T cells from blood, cultured in vitro. Receptor source: a human donor who had recovered from COVID-19.

CDR3 residues: CASRSTGGGSPLHF. The CDR3 coding sequence is TGCGCCAGCAGATCTACAGGGGGGGGTTCACCCCTCCACTTT. This chain connects TRBV5-1 to TRBJ1-6, with 8 bases aligning to TRBD1. Germline V CDR1 and CDR2: SGHRS, YFSETQ. The CDR3 contains 14 residues. V dropped 5 bases and J dropped 9; count of bases not matched to a gene: 7.

This clonotype was seen more than once but under ten times. This chain uses TRBV2 with TRBJ1-3; D possibly corresponds to TRBD1 (5 bases). V was clipped by 3 bases and J by 2 bases, with 8 bases between them. Germline-derived CDR1 and CDR2 are SNHLY and FYNNEI. This CDR3 is built from 14 residues. The CDR3: CASSEGVAGNTIYF. The CDR3 DNA is TGTGCCAGCAGTGAGGGGGTGGCTGGAAACACCATATATTTT.

The rearrangement links TRBV6-2 or TRBV6-3 to TRBJ2-1; maybe TRBD2 (5 bases). CDR1 MNHEY and CDR2 SVGEGT come from the germline V gene. Trimming shortened V by 8 bases and J by 0 bases, and 14 bases separated the two germline ends. This CDR3 comprises 15 residues. The CDR3 nucleotides read TGTGCCAGCCGAAAAAGCGGCTACTCCTACAATGAGCAGTTCTTC. Amino acid sequence: CASRKSGYSYNEQFF.

The chain joins TRBV27 to TRBJ2-3; perhaps D is TRBD1 or TRBD2 (5 bases each). The CDR3 loop spans 10 amino acids. CDR1 is MNHEY and CDR2 is SMNVEV in the germline V gene (reference sequence). Trimming shortened V by 6 bases and J by 8 bases, and 6 bases separated the two germline ends. The CDR3 here is CASRGVTQYF. The CDR3 DNA reads as TGTGCCAGCAGGGGGGTTACGCAGTATTTT.

This clonotype was detected only a few times. The rearrangement joins TRBV20-1 to TRBJ1-4, with a tentative D call TRBD1 (5 bases). Trimming cost V 5 bases and J 7 bases, with 17 bases left between them. The CDR3 length is 14 residues. In germline, CDR1 is DFQATT, CDR2 SNEGSKA (reference sequence). This CDR3 reads CSAQRAAGGEKLFF. The CDR3, as DNA: TGCAGTGCTCAACGGGCTGCTGGGGGTGAAAAACTGTTTTTT.

The chain links TRBV19 to TRBJ2-4; 8 nucleotides line up with TRBD1. The germline gives CDR1 LNHDA, CDR2 SQIVND (reference sequence). Unmatched junction bases numbered 5, after V lost 9 bases and J lost 1 base. This CDR3 is built from 14 residues. The CDR3 reads CASSWDRAKNIQYF. The CDR3 DNA follows: TGTGCCAGCTCGTGGGACAGGGCCAAAAACATTCAGTACTTC.

The CDR3 sequence is CSARDQGDEAFF. As DNA, the CDR3 is TGCAGTGCTAGAGATCAGGGGGATGAAGCTTTCTTT. The chain carries TRBV20-1 and TRBJ1-1, with 7 positions matching TRBD1. Germline V gene lookup returns CDR1 DFQATT and CDR2 SNEGSKA (reference sequence). The CDR3 length is 12 residues. The ends lost 0 bases at V and 7 bases at J; junction bases unmatched: 2.

This rearrangement joins TRBV30 to TRBJ2-1; D call uncertain. V lost 3 bases and J 4 bases, leaving 19 bases between the germline ends. CDR3 length: 16 amino acids. The germline V gene has CDR1 GTSNPN and CDR2 SVGIG (reference sequence). The CDR3 DNA reads TGTGCCTGGAGCGGTATTTTGGGTAGGGTATACAATGAGCAGTTCTTC. Protein product: CAWSGILGRVYNEQFF.

The chain links TRBV20-1 to TRBJ2-5; D is possibly TRBD2 (5 bases). In germline, CDR1 is DFQATT, CDR2 SNEGSKA (reference sequence). The CDR3 extends over 16 amino acids. Trimming stripped 2 bases from V and 2 bases from J, with 18 bases between. CDR3 residues: CSARISSGRLQETQYF. The DNA for the CDR3 is TGCAGTGCTAGAATCAGCTCGGGCAGACTACAAGAGACCCAGTACTTC.

The V and J genes are TRBV6-5 and TRBJ2-2, with D unresolved. Germline-derived CDR1 and CDR2 are MNHEY and SVGAGI. Between the trimmed V and J ends, which lost 2 bases and 9 bases, there was a span of 10 bases. The length of the CDR3 is 13 residues. The CDR3 sequence: CASSYEGGRELFF. In DNA form, the CDR3 reads TGTGCCAGCAGTTACGAAGGTGGCCGGGAGCTGTTTTTT.

V is TRBV7-9 and J is TRBJ2-1; 8 bases line up with TRBD2. CDR1 SEHNR and CDR2 FQNEAQ come from the germline V gene (reference sequence). The length of the CDR3 is 15 residues. Trimming cost V 11 bases and J 12 bases; bases outside gene matches: 21. DNA for the CDR3: TGTGCCTCTTCCCTGGCTAGCGGGCGCCACCAGGGGCAGTTCTTC. Amino acids: CASSLASGRHQGQFF.

This clonotype was observed a handful of times. The rearrangement joins TRBV24-1 to TRBJ2-3; TRBD1 agrees at 11 bases. The J segment lost 3 bases and the V segment lost 2 bases, leaving 6 bases of the junction unmatched. Germline-derived CDR1 and CDR2 are KGHDR and SFDVKD. The CDR3 extends over 17 amino acids. CDR3 DNA sequence: TGTGCCACCAGTGATTCCTTCGGGACAGGGGGTACAGATACGCAGTATTTT. It translates to CATSDSFGTGGTDTQYF.

The J gene is TRBJ2-7, the V gene TRBV5-1; D ambiguous. CDR1 and CDR2 (germline): SGHRS, YFSETQ. Trimming removed 0 bases from V and 4 bases from J, with 8 bases in between. The CDR3 contains 13 residues. CDR3 residues: CASSLAWGYEQYF. The CDR3, as DNA: TGCGCCAGCAGCTTGGCGTGGGGTTACGAGCAGTACTTC.

This clonotype has a handful of counts. The genes are TRBV23-1 and TRBJ1-5; tentatively, D is TRBD1 (5 bases). TRBV23-1 is an ORF for which the function is uncertain. The V and J ends lost 0 bases and 0 bases respectively, with 18 bases between them. The CDR3 spans 19 residues. The CDR3 nucleotides are TGCGCCAGCAGTCAATCGGTTTCGAGACAGCGCGATAGCAATCAGCCCCAGCATTTT. Encoded protein: CASSQSVSRQRDSNQPQHF.

In its sample, this clonotype was seen a few times. The chain combines TRBV20-1 with TRBJ2-1, with D possibly TRBD2 on 6 matching bases. The CDR3 spans 14 residues. CDR1 and CDR2 (germline): DFQATT, SNEGSKA (reference sequence). V was cut by 3 bases and J by 6 bases, with 15 bases left in between. This CDR3 is CSARTAGSSNEQFF. The CDR3 DNA follows: TGCAGTGCTAGGACGGCCGGGAGTTCCAATGAGCAGTTCTTC.

V is TRBV7-9 and J is TRBJ2-1; TRBD2 might be the D (6 bases). Between the trimmed V and J ends, which lost 5 bases and 7 bases, there was a span of 21 bases. CDR3 length: 16 amino acids. Per germline, CDR1 SEHNR and CDR2 FQNEAQ (reference sequence). CDR3: CASSPRRASALNEQFF. The CDR3 DNA is TGTGCCAGCAGCCCCCGGCGGGCTAGCGCCCTGAATGAGCAGTTCTTC.

This rearrangement joins TRBV7-2 to TRBJ1-6, with D unclear. The CDR3 has 13 amino acids. Germline CDR1 is SGHTA and CDR2 is FQGNSA. The ends were cut back, 5 bases at V and 11 bases at J, with 13 bases in the middle. The CDR3 protein is CASSPDRSTPLHF. CDR3 bases: TGTGCCAGCAGCCCAGACCGGAGCACACCCCTCCACTTT.

This clonotype was counted between two and nine times. The chain has TRBV28 and TRBJ1-4, with 7 bases aligning to TRBD1. V gave up 6 bases and J gave up 1 base; unmatched junction bases: 2. CDR3 length: 14 amino acids. Germline V lookup: CDR1 MDHEN, CDR2 SYDVKM. CDR3 residues: CASRRQGTNEKLFF. CDR3 sequence (DNA): TGTGCCAGCAGACGACAGGGAACTAATGAAAAACTGTTTTTT.

Judged by abundance, this clonotype is medium-sized (0.01 to 0.1%). J is TRBJ2-3 and V is TRBV20-1; no definite D call. Germline values: CDR1 DFQATT, CDR2 SNEGSKA (reference sequence). The CDR3 totals 14 residues. Deletions cut 0 bases from V and 5 bases from J, with 12 bases between. CDR3: CSARDYVEEDTQYF. Written as DNA, the CDR3 is TGCAGTGCTAGAGACTACGTAGAAGAAGATACGCAGTATTTT.

The chain employs TRBV27 and TRBJ1-2; possible D gene TRBD1, 5 bases. The CDR3 extends over 15 amino acids. The V gene's germline CDR1 is MNHEY and CDR2 SMNVEV (reference sequence). Deletions cut 4 bases from V and 3 bases from J, with 15 bases between. CDR3 DNA sequence: TGTGCCAGCAGTTCACTCGACAGCTTAGACTATGGCTACACCTTC. It yields the protein CASSSLDSLDYGYTF.

Only a few counts were recorded for this clonotype. V gene TRBV19 combines with J gene TRBJ2-2; 9 nucleotides align to TRBD2. The CDR3 consists of 17 residues. The germline V gene encodes CDR1 LNHDA and CDR2 SQIVND (reference sequence). J lost 5 bases, V lost 7 bases, and 14 bases had no gene match. Here the CDR3 DNA reads TGTGCCAGTAACCCATTAAGGCGGGGGGGCCAAACCGGGGAGCTGTTTTTT. As protein: CASNPLRRGGQTGELFF.

This clonotype was seen a handful of times. The gene calls are TRBV2 and TRBJ1-6; 7 bases are shared with TRBD1. The ends lost 10 bases at V and 7 bases at J; junction bases unmatched: 4. CDR3 length equals 12 residues. CDR1 SNHLY and CDR2 FYNNEI come from the germline V gene. As DNA, the CDR3 is TGTGCCAACAGGGGTATGAATTCACCCCTCCACTTT. It codes for CANRGMNSPLHF.

This chain joins TRBV20-1 and TRBJ1-1; tentative D call: TRBD1 (5 bases). The germline CDR1 and CDR2 sequences are DFQATT and SNEGSKA (reference sequence). The CDR3 covers 14 residues. The germline V and J ends were trimmed by 1 base and 2 bases, with 11 bases remaining between them. In nucleotides, the CDR3 is TGCAGTGCTAGAGGGACACCCAGTAACACTGAAGCTTTCTTT. It translates to CSARGTPSNTEAFF.

This clonotype was found a few times. Its ends do not fully match the called genes, so a read error is possible. The chain couples TRBV10-1 to TRBJ2-7, with D unclear. Germline V gene lookup returns CDR1 WNHNN and CDR2 SYGVQD (reference sequence). This CDR3 spans 15 amino acids. DNA for the CDR3: TGTGCCAGCAGTGAAAGTAAGCACAGCTCCTACGAGCAGTACTTC. It is translated as CASSESKHSSYEQYF.

The chain recombines TRBV6-2 or TRBV6-3 with TRBJ1-1, with a tentative D call TRBD1 (5 bases). V gave up 5 bases and J gave up 5 bases, with 21 bases separating them. Germline lookup yields CDR1 MNHEY and CDR2 SVGEGT. CDR3 length: 16 amino acids. CDR3 DNA: TGTGCCAGCAGTCCCCTAGGGGCGGGGCCGAGAACTGAAGCTTTCTTT. Translated: CASSPLGAGPRTEAFF.